The following is a T cell receptor (beta chain) sequence with its context. PCR used 60 Vbeta primers and 13 Jbeta primers. Assay used: immunoSEQ multiplex PCR; TCRdb lists only in-frame clones, some missing. The top ten clones hold roughly 7.5% of a sample with some 150,000 clones, approximately 80% of them seen once. This sample is part of a study of cytomegalovirus exposure and HLA in healthy donors. CDR1 is SEHNR, CDR2 FQNEAQ, per germline (reference sequence). CDR3 length equals 14 residues. V was clipped by 5 bases and J by 2 bases, with 9 bases between them. The material sequenced was PBMCs. J is TRBJ1-4 and V is TRBV7-9, with a weak D call TRBD1 (5 bases). This receptor was identified in a woman in her 30s in good health and CMV-seropositive. CDR3 in DNA: TGTGCCAGCAGCCGGGACTTTACTAATGAAAAACTGTTTTTT. As protein: CASSRDFTNEKLFF.